Described below is a single T cell receptor (beta chain) sequence and its context. Its antigen is not yet known. Per-base qualities were not stored, and no clone one base away is much larger. The entry originates in a study of blood T cell repertoires in COVID-19 (TCRdb year 2020). About the full investigation: Collaborator samples came from the United States, Italy and Spain and covered acute and convalescent phases of COVID-19. The prospective study material was composed of cDNA or gDNA derived from T cells, B-cell-depleted T cells, or PBMCs. Subjects who had been exposed to COVID-19, were actively infected with it, or had recovered from it provided the deeply sampled blood TCRbeta repertoires that made up the dataset. The repertoires were made available in a free public database intended to serve as a resource for research on the immune response to SARS-CoV-2. Samples came from the ongoing ImmuneRACE study (first 160 participants) plus 1,254 subjects from 6 global collaborators. The sample metadata nearly always contained a de-identified subject ID, COVID-19 status, age in years and sex. Where available, HLA class I and class II types were taken from metadata supplied by the sample provider and were not determined by assay-based typing.

Broader findings and caveats from the paper: How much clinical and demographic metadata was included differed by source and by participant, and the metadata was provided uncurated.

Whole blood was collected in K2EDTA tubes by collaborating institutions according to the institutions' own protocols. For TCRbeta analysis, collaborators shipped samples in one of three forms: frozen whole blood, isolated PBMCs, or DNA extracted from either of those sample types. TCRbeta CDR3 regions were amplified from genomic DNA using the immunoSEQ Assay, a bias-controlled multiplex PCR. The paper's processing steps were these. The number of nucleated cells in each sample was estimated from the amplification of reference gene primers within the assay. To quantify the absolute abundance of each unique TCRbeta CDR3 rearrangement, sequence reads were collapsed and filtered. Productive Simpson clonality was computed per sample as the square root of Simpson's diversity index over productive rearrangements. This is the immuneACCESS table as TCRdb keeps it, with only in-frame sequences that have V and J called. A part of the clones is gone; compared with another copy, unresolved V genes explain less than half, and the rest is unexplained. The DNA was the basis for D and trimming; V, J and clone size are from that table. This sample lists roughly 250,000 clones; 65% to 90% were detected once. The ten largest clonotypes hold about 4.8% of the sample.

The CDR3 numbers 14 residues from cysteine through phenylalanine. Only the CDR3 DNA is retained, 42 bases long and in frame from the first base. As encoded in the germline V gene (reference sequence), CDR1 is DFQATT while CDR2 is SNEGSKA. The junction carries 17 bases between V and J, which are trimmed by 3 bases and 6 bases respectively. This receptor chain uses TRBV20-1 and TRBJ1-2; D gene: possibly TRBD1, on 6 matching bases. Sequenced sample: peripheral blood. This TCR derives from a woman between 65 and 79 years old with acute or convalescent COVID-19. The CDR3 loop reads CSASSGQPRHGYTF. The nucleotides read TGCAGTGCTAGTTCTGGACAGCCACGGCATGGCTACACCTTC.